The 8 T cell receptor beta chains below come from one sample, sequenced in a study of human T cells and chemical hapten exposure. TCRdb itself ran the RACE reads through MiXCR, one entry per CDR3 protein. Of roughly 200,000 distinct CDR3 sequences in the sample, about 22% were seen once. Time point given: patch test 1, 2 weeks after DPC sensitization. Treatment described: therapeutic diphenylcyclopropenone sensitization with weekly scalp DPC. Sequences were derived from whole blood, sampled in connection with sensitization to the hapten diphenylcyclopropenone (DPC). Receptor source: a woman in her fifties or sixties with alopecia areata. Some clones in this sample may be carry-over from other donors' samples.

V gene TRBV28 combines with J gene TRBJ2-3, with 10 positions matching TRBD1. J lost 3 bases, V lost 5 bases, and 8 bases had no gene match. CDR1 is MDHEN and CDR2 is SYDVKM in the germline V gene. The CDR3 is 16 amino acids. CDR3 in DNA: TGTGCCAGCAGTACAGCGGGACAGGGGAGGACAGATACGCAGTATTTT. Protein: CASSTAGQGRTDTQYF.

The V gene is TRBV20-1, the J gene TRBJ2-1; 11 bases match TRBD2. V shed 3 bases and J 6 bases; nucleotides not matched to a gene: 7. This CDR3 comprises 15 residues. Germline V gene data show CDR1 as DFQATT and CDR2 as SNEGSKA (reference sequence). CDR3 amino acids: CSARTLAGVSNEQFF. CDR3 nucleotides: TGCAGTGCTAGGACACTAGCGGGAGTTTCCAATGAGCAGTTCTTC.

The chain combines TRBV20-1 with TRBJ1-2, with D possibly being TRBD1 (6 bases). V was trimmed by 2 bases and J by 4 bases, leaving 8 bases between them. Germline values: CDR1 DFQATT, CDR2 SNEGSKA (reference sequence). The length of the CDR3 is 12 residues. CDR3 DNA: TGCAGTGCTAGACAGGGGATCTATGGCTACACCTTC. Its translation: CSARQGIYGYTF.

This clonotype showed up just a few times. This chain's CDR3 is CSASLGASNQPQHF. The CDR3 DNA follows: TGCAGTGCTAGCCTGGGGGCAAGCAATCAGCCCCAGCATTTT. The gene calls are TRBV20-1 and TRBJ1-5, with D possibly being TRBD1 (6 bases). CDR3 length: 14 amino acids. Germline CDR1 and CDR2: DFQATT and SNEGSKA (reference sequence). Trimming took off 3 bases at V and 1 base at J, with 10 bases between the two ends.

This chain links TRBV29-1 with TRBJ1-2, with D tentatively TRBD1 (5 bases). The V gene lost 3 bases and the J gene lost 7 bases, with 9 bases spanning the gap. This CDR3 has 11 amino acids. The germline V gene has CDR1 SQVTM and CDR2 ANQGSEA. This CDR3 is CSVDQGRGYTF. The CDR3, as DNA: TGCAGCGTTGACCAGGGACGTGGCTACACCTTC.

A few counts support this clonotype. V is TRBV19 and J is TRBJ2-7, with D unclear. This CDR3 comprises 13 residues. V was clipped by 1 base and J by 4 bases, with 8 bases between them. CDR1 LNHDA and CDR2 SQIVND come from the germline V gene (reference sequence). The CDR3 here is CASSIVLQYEQYF. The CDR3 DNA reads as TGTGCCAGTAGTATAGTACTCCAATACGAGCAGTACTTC.

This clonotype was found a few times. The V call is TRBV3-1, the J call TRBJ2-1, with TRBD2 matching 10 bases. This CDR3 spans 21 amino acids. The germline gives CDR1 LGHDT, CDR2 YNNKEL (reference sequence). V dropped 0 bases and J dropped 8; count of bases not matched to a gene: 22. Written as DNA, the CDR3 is TGTGCCAGCAGCCAAGACACAATCCCCCTCCAGCGGGAGGGCCAGAGGGATGAGCAGTTCTTC. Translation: CASSQDTIPLQREGQRDEQFF.

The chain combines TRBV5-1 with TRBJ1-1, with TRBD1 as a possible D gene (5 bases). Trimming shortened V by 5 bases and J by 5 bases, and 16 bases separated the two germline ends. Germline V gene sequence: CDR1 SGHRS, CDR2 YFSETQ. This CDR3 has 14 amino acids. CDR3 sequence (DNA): TGCGCCAGCAGTCCGGGGGGGGACGATACTGAAGCTTTCTTT. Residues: CASSPGGDDTEAFF.